The rows below give T cell receptor beta chains drawn from one sample of a study of cytomegalovirus exposure and HLA in healthy donors. Some clones are missing from TCRdb's copy, which holds only in-frame ones; the method was immunoSEQ multiplex PCR. The sample has more than 90,000 clones, around three quarters seen once. Sequenced: PBMCs. Receptors originate from a woman aged 30 to 39 in good health and CMV-seronegative. Both conserved end residues are part of each CDR3. The D gene is left open where the match is weak. Clone size is shown for a subset of rows, as once, few, many or a class of expanded clone.

v_gene	j_gene	d_gene	abundance	CDR3nt	CDR3aa
TRBV29-1	TRBJ2-7	TRBD1	NA	TGCAGCGTTGAAGAGGGGACAGGAGTCGAGCAGTACTTC	CSVEEGTGVEQYF
TRBV6-1	TRBJ2-1	TRBD2	NA	TGTGCCAGCAGTGAGGCTAGCGGGGGGGTATACAATGAGCAGTTCTTC	CASSEASGGVYNEQFF
TRBV7-9	TRBJ1-4	TRBD1	NA	TGTGCCAGCGCCGGGACAGCTAATGAAAAACTGTTTTTT	CASAGTANEKLFF
TRBV6-5	TRBJ2-3	TRBD2	NA	TGTGCCAGCAGGGGTTCGGGAGGGCCAGGGGATACGCAGTATTTT	CASRGSGGPGDTQYF
TRBV5-1	TRBJ2-2	TRBD1	NA	TGCGCCAGCAGCTCTCAAAAAGGACAGGGCAAGAGCACCGGGGAGCTGTTTTTT	CASSSQKGQGKSTGELFF
TRBV2	TRBJ2-7	TRBD2	NA	TGTGCCAGCAGGGGGACTAGCGGGGAACCCTACGAGCAGTACTTC	CASRGTSGEPYEQYF
TRBV7-8	TRBJ2-3	NA	NA	TGTGCCAGCAGCTCGGGAACGGGGACAGATACGCAGTATTTT	CASSSGTGTDTQYF
TRBV7-8	TRBJ1-1	TRBD1	NA	TGTGCCAGCAGCCCCCGACAGGGGGCAGACACTGAAGCTTTCTTT	CASSPRQGADTEAFF
TRBV10-3	TRBJ2-5	TRBD2	NA	TGTGCCATCATTCTGGGAATATGGGGACTAGCGGGGGTCGAGACCCAGTACTTC	CAIILGIWGLAGVETQYF
TRBV15	TRBJ1-1	NA	few	TGTGCCACCAGCAGAGATTCGGAGAGTCTCGCTGAAGCTTTCTTT	CATSRDSESLAEAFF
TRBV6-5	TRBJ2-1	TRBD1	NA	TGTGCCAGCAGCCCAGGGGGCTTGAGGCGGTTCTTC	CASSPGGLRRFF
TRBV14	TRBJ2-3	TRBD2	few	TGTGCCAGCAGCCAAGCCCTAGCGGGGACGGCAGGTACGCAGTATTTT	CASSQALAGTAGTQYF
TRBV27	TRBJ1-2	TRBD1	NA	TGTGCCAGCAGTTCCCGACAGGGGGCGTGGGGCTACACCTTC	CASSSRQGAWGYTF
TRBV2	TRBJ1-1	NA	NA	TGTGCCAGCAGAGACCTTATAACTTCTTCCCAGACAGGGAACACTGAAGCTTTCTTT	CASRDLITSSQTGNTEAFF
TRBV4-1	TRBJ1-1	NA	NA	TGCGCCAGCAGCCAAGATATAAGCTATGAAGCTTTCTTT	CASSQDISYEAFF
TRBV7-9	TRBJ1-2	NA	NA	TGTGCCAGCGATTTATCCGGGGTTAGCTATGGCTACACCTTC	CASDLSGVSYGYTF
TRBV10-3	TRBJ1-1	NA	NA	TGTGCCATCAGTGAGCAGGAGGACGGGGTCACTGAAGCTTTCTTT	CAISEQEDGVTEAFF
TRBV5-6	TRBJ1-1	NA	NA	TGTGCCAGCAGCTCTCTAGGTAGGGAGGGCACTGAAGCTTTCTTT	CASSSLGREGTEAFF
TRBV2	TRBJ1-1	NA	NA	TGTGCCAGCAGACCCTCACGGTCGGGTGCTTTCTTT	CASRPSRSGAFF
TRBV30	TRBJ1-5	NA	NA	TGTGCCTGCCAGGCGGGTTTGGGACAGCCCCAGCATTTT	CACQAGLGQPQHF
TRBV6-6	TRBJ2-7	TRBD1	NA	TGTGCCAGCAGTTACCGACAGGGGGGTTCCTACGAGCAGTACTTC	CASSYRQGGSYEQYF
TRBV2	TRBJ2-3	TRBD2	NA	TGTGCCAGTAGCGGGGGGGCCGGGGCAGATACGCAGTATTTT	CASSGGAGADTQYF
TRBV6-1	TRBJ1-4	NA	NA	TGTGCCAGCAGTCCGGTCGGGGGTGCCTCGTTGAAACTGTTTTTT	CASSPVGGASLKLFF
TRBV6-1	TRBJ1-5	NA	NA	TGTGCCAGCACTGGGAGTAGCAATCAGCCCCAGCATTTT	CASTGSSNQPQHF
TRBV30	TRBJ1-2	NA	NA	TGTGCCTGTACAACACGGGGGGGCAACTATGGCTACACCTTC	CACTTRGGNYGYTF
TRBV4-3	TRBJ2-2	TRBD2	few	TGCGCCAGCAGCCAAGATTGGGGATTGAAGCGGGGGGCAGGAAGGGAGCTGTTTTTT	CASSQDWGLKRGAGRELFF
TRBV19	TRBJ2-7	TRBD1	few	TGTGCCAGTAGAGCGACAGGGTCGTCCTACGAGCAGTACTTC	CASRATGSSYEQYF
TRBV30	TRBJ1-1	NA	NA	TGTGCCTTTATAATAGGGCCAGGGGACACTGAAGCTTTCTTT	CAFIIGPGDTEAFF
TRBV10-2	TRBJ2-2	TRBD2	once	TGCGCCAGCTCCGGGACTAGCGCCACCGGGGAGCTGTTTTTT	CASSGTSATGELFF
TRBV6-5	TRBJ2-1	NA	NA	TGTGCCAGCAGGGCAGGGAAATGGGCCTACAATGAGCAGTTCTTC	CASRAGKWAYNEQFF
TRBV6-5	TRBJ1-1	NA	NA	TGTGCCAGCAGTTACACAGCAGGAGGGACTGAAGCTTTCTTT	CASSYTAGGTEAFF
TRBV5-1	TRBJ2-7	TRBD1	few	TGCGCCAGCAGCTTGGCTACCGGGACAGGGTCCTACGAGCAGTACTTC	CASSLATGTGSYEQYF
TRBV6-5	TRBJ1-1	TRBD1	NA	TGTGCCAGCAGGCTACAGGGGATGGAAAACACTGAAGCTTTCTTT	CASRLQGMENTEAFF
TRBV28	TRBJ1-2	TRBD1	once	TGTGCCACCAGGACAGGGGGGCATAACTATGGCTACACCTTC	CATRTGGHNYGYTF
TRBV2	TRBJ1-4	TRBD1	NA	TGTGCCAGCAGTCGACAGGGAGAAAAACTGTTTTTT	CASSRQGEKLFF
TRBV5-1	TRBJ2-7	TRBD1	NA	TGCGCCAGCAGCTTAACAGGGGTATCCTACGAGCAGTACTTC	CASSLTGVSYEQYF
TRBV5-1	TRBJ1-4	NA	NA	TGCGCCAGCAGCTTGGGGGCAGGATTGGATGAAAAACTGTTTTTT	CASSLGAGLDEKLFF
TRBV7-9	TRBJ2-1	NA	few	TGTGCCAGCAGCTTAGCGCCTTTTTTAGAGATTCTTTCCCATGAGCAGTTCTTC	CASSLAPFLEILSHEQFF
TRBV6-6	TRBJ1-1	TRBD1	NA	TGTGCCAGCAGTTACTCGATCGGACAGGAGGAAGCTTTCTTT	CASSYSIGQEEAFF
TRBV7-2	TRBJ1-6	NA	NA	TGTGCCAGCAGCTACCGAGGCGGACAAAATTCACCCCTCCACTTT	CASSYRGGQNSPLHF
TRBV5-5	TRBJ1-1	NA	NA	TGTGCCAGCAGCCGCGTACAGGGTGCAGAAGCTTTCTTT	CASSRVQGAEAFF
TRBV30	TRBJ2-2	TRBD1	NA	TGTGCCTGGAAGACAGGGCTGCACACCGGGGAGCTGTTTTTT	CAWKTGLHTGELFF
TRBV30	TRBJ1-2	NA	NA	TGTGCCTGGACTCCTTTCTCCTCAGGAGGCTACACCTTC	CAWTPFSSGGYTF
TRBV11-2	TRBJ2-1	NA	few	TGTGCCAGCAGCCCTAACGTGGGGAGAAACAATGAGCAGTTCTTC	CASSPNVGRNNEQFF
TRBV19	TRBJ2-1	TRBD2	NA	TGTGCCACCCAAGGACTAGCGGGGGCCAATGAGCAGTTCTTC	CATQGLAGANEQFF
TRBV4-2	TRBJ1-2	TRBD1	NA	TGTGCCAGCAGCCGCCCAAGGCAGGGGGCGGTCAACTATGGCTACACCTTC	CASSRPRQGAVNYGYTF
TRBV6-1	TRBJ2-1	TRBD2	NA	TGTGCCAGCAGTGGAAAGATGACTAGCGGGGGCTTCAATGAGCAGTTCTTC	CASSGKMTSGGFNEQFF
TRBV7-9	TRBJ1-2	NA	NA	TGTGCCAGCAGGTCCCCCGAGTATGGCTACACCTTC	CASRSPEYGYTF
TRBV30	TRBJ1-1	NA	once	TGTGCCTGGGCGGGCATGAACACTGAAGCTTTCTTT	CAWAGMNTEAFF
TRBV5-1	TRBJ2-1	NA	NA	TGCGCCAGCAGCTTGGGATCAGGTTACAATGAGCAGTTCTTC	CASSLGSGYNEQFF
TRBV25-1	TRBJ1-2	NA	NA	TGTGCCAGCAGTGCTCCCCAGGGTCGCCATGGCTACACCTTC	CASSAPQGRHGYTF
TRBV7-2	TRBJ2-3	NA	few	TGTGCCAGCAGCCTTAATAGGAGGACAGATACGCAGTATTTT	CASSLNRRTDTQYF
TRBV29-1	TRBJ2-1	NA	NA	TGCAGCGTTGGACAGGGAGGCAATGAGCAGTTCTTC	CSVGQGGNEQFF
TRBV11-3	TRBJ2-7	TRBD1	NA	TGTGCCAGCAGCCGAACAGGGGGTTCTCACTACGAGCAGTACTTC	CASSRTGGSHYEQYF